These 14 T cell receptor beta chains share one sample of origin, sequenced in a study of OX40 agonist ivuxolimab in advanced cancers. Sequenced by immunoSEQ multiplex PCR; TCRdb stores in-frame clones only, minus some. Found here are roughly 61,000 clones, 75% to 90% of them singletons; the top ten hold approximately 0.54%. This specimen was CD4+ or CD8+ T cells sorted from blood, taken in a trial of the OX40 agonist ivuxolimab. These receptors were collected from an adult with an advanced solid tumor such as melanoma, head and neck, liver or kidney cancer.

The V gene is TRBV7-2, the J gene TRBJ2-1; 15 bases are a match to TRBD2. Germline CDR1 SGHTA, CDR2 FQGNSA. The CDR3 runs 16 residues. The junction had 9 bases not matched to a gene; V was cut back by 5 bases and J by 10 bases. The CDR3 here is CASSLSRTSGGAEQFF. The CDR3 coding sequence is TGTGCCAGCAGCCTTTCTCGGACTAGCGGGGGGGCCGAGCAGTTCTTC.

The chain carries TRBV5-8 and TRBJ2-3, with a tentative D call TRBD1 (5 bases). Trimming left V 1 base short and J 4 bases short, with 13 bases between. The CDR3 runs to 15 residues. Germline V gives CDR1 SGHTS, CDR2 YDEGEE. The CDR3 here is CASSLSNRLSDTQYF. As DNA, the CDR3 is TGTGCCAGCAGCTTGTCCAACAGGTTATCAGATACGCAGTATTTT.

V is TRBV30 and J is TRBJ1-1; D is unresolved. V was shortened by 3 bases and J by 2 bases, with 7 bases between the two germline ends. The length of the CDR3 is 12 residues. In germline, CDR1 is GTSNPN, CDR2 SVGIG (reference sequence). Written as DNA, the CDR3 is TGTGCCTGGAGAGAGGTCAACACTGAAGCTTTCTTT. Translating gives CAWREVNTEAFF.

V and J are TRBV7-2 and TRBJ2-5; D uncertain. V lost 5 bases to trimming and J lost 2 bases, with 3 bases between them. Germline V gene data show CDR1 as SGHTA and CDR2 as FQGNSA. This CDR3 comprises 11 residues. CDR3 bases: TGTGCCAGCAGCCAGCAAGAGACCCAGTACTTC. The encoded protein is CASSQQETQYF. The whole variable domain, remainder taken from reference TRBV7-2 and TRBJ2-5, is GAGVSQSPSNKVTEKGKDVELRCDPISGHTALYWYRQSLGQGLEFLIYFQGNSAPDKSGLPSDRFSAERTGGSVSTLTIQRTQQEDSAVYLCASSQQETQYFGPGTRLLVL.

In its sample, this clone was seen once. The J gene is TRBJ1-4, the V gene TRBV12-5; the D gene is possibly TRBD1 (6 bases). The CDR3 is 20 amino acids. V was cut by 6 bases and J by 0 bases, with 26 bases left in between. Per germline, CDR1 LGHNT and CDR2 FRNRAP. The CDR3 spells CASGLRQVYPGGATNEKLFF. CDR3 nucleotide sequence: TGTGCTAGTGGCCTCCGACAGGTTTATCCCGGGGGAGCAACTAATGAAAAACTGTTTTTT.

This clone appeared a few times. The rearrangement uses TRBV7-8 and TRBJ2-7; weak D call: TRBD1 (6 bases). Looked up from germline, CDR1 is SGHVS and CDR2 is FQNEAQ. Trimming removed 2 bases from V and 1 base from J, with 18 bases in between. CDR3 size: 17 residues. For the CDR3, the DNA is TGTGCCAGCAGCTTAAGGGTGAGGACAGTGAGATCCTACGAGCAGTACTTC. It translates to CASSLRVRTVRSYEQYF. Using reference TRBV7-8 and TRBJ2-7 for the parts outside the CDR3, the full variable domain is GAGVSQSPRYKVAKRGQDVALRCDPISGHVSLFWYQQALGQGPEFLTYFQNEAQLDKSGLPSDRFFAERPEGSVSTLKIQRTQQEDSAVYLCASSLRVRTVRSYEQYFGPGTRLTVT.

V and J are TRBV21-1 and TRBJ2-1; the table gives TRBD2 as D, unverified against the DNA. TRBV21-1 corresponds to a pseudogene. This CDR3 comprises 16 residues. This CDR3 is CASSKAERERGVEQFF. The CDR3 coding sequence is TGTGCCAGCAGCAAAGCGGAGCGGGAGAGGGGGGTTGAGCAGTTCTTC.

The rearrangement links TRBV28 to TRBJ1-5, with unresolved D. Trimming pared 6 bases from V and 7 bases from J, leaving 13 bases between. The CDR3 extends over 13 amino acids. Germline V CDR1 and CDR2: MDHEN, SYDVKM. In DNA, the CDR3 is TGTGCCAGCAGCAAACATTACCTCCAGCCCCAGCATTTT. Protein: CASSKHYLQPQHF.

V usage is TRBV19 and J usage is TRBJ1-6, with 9 bases matching TRBD1. Unmatched junction bases numbered 4, after V lost 6 bases and J lost 7 bases. Germline lookup yields CDR1 LNHDA and CDR2 SQIVND (reference sequence). This CDR3 has 14 residues. The CDR3 here is CASRGTGRNSPLHF. In DNA, the CDR3 is TGTGCCAGTAGGGGGACAGGGCGGAATTCACCCCTCCACTTT.

By sample fraction, this clone is medium-sized. This CDR3 reads CASSPPGDKVLYEQYF. The CDR3 coding sequence is TGTGCCAGCTCACCACCGGGAGACAAAGTACTTTACGAGCAGTACTTC. The chain links TRBV18 to TRBJ2-7; D is possibly TRBD2 (5 bases). The germline gives CDR1 KGHSH, CDR2 LQKENI. V was trimmed by 0 bases and J by 4 bases, leaving 16 bases between them. CDR3 length equals 16 residues.

Only a few counts were recorded for this clone. The chain has TRBV28 and TRBJ1-6, with 7 nucleotides matching TRBD1. The CDR3 has 14 residues. Germline-derived CDR1 and CDR2 are MDHEN and SYDVKM. V was clipped by 5 bases and J by 9 bases; unmatched bases: 7. CDR3 amino acids: CASSHPRQGSPLHF. In nucleotides, the CDR3 is TGTGCCAGCAGTCACCCAAGACAGGGTTCACCCCTCCACTTT.

V gene TRBV7-8 combines with J gene TRBJ2-7; D call uncertain. The V gene lost 3 bases and the J gene lost 3 bases, with 12 bases spanning the gap. CDR3 size: 14 residues. Germline CDR1 is SGHVS and CDR2 is FQNEAQ. The CDR3 sequence: CASSFGEMGYEQYF. The DNA for the CDR3 is TGTGCCAGCAGCTTTGGCGAAATGGGCTACGAGCAGTACTTC.

The chain has TRBV5-4 and TRBJ2-2, with 7 bases aligning to TRBD1. The J segment lost 0 bases and the V segment lost 0 bases, leaving 5 bases of the junction unmatched. Germline CDR1 SGHNT, CDR2 YYREEE (reference sequence). The length of the CDR3 is 17 residues. The CDR3 here is CASSLGAQGPNTGELFF. CDR3 nucleotides: TGTGCCAGCAGCTTGGGCGCACAGGGGCCGAACACCGGGGAGCTGTTTTTT.

This clone was observed a handful of times. This CDR3 reads CATLAGGDNEQFF. As DNA, the CDR3 is TGTGCCACCCTAGCGGGGGGGGACAATGAGCAGTTCTTC. The chain carries TRBV10-3 and TRBJ2-1, with 12 bases aligning to TRBD2. The CDR3 is made up of 13 amino acids. J lost 5 bases, V lost 10 bases, and 3 bases had no gene match. Germline V CDR1 and CDR2: ENHRY, SYGVKD.